This TCR beta chain was recorded in a study of blood T cell repertoires in COVID-19. Across the whole study: Samples taken during acute and convalescent COVID-19 were collected in the United States, Italy and Spain. T cells, B-cell-depleted T cells, or PBMCs provided the cDNA or gDNA that served as material.

CDR1 and CDR2 from the germline V gene are SGHTA and FQGNSA. CDR3 length: 14 residues. V was shortened by 5 bases and J by 3 bases, with 12 bases between the two germline ends. The repertoire was sequenced with immunoSEQ multiplex PCR; TCRdb's copy has only in-frame clones and lacks some. The data show 250,000 or so clones, 70% to 90% seen once. This clone has a handful of counts. Sequencing used peripheral blood. The V call is TRBV7-2, the J call TRBJ2-3; D ambiguous. The sequence derives from a man aged 18 to 29 with active or convalescent COVID-19. CDR3 in amino acids: CASSLRTTTDTQYF. The CDR3 bases are TGTGCCAGCAGCCTACGAACCACGACAGATACGCAGTATTTT.